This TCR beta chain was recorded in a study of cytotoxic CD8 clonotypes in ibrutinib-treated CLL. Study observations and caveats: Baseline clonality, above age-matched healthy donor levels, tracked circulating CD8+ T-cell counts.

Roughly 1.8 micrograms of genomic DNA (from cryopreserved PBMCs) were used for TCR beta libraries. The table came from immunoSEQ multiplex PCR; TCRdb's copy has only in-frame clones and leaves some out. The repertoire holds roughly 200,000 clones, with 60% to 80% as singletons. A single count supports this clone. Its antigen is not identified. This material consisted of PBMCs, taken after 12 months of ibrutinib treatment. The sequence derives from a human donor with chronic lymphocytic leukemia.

The CDR3 reads CASTPSGGVYGYTF. The DNA of the CDR3 is TGCGCCAGCACCCCTTCAGGCGGGGTCTATGGCTACACCTTC. V usage is TRBV10-2 and J usage is TRBJ1-2; D unresolved. This CDR3 spans 14 amino acids. Trimming pared 7 bases from V and 4 bases from J, leaving 16 bases between. The V gene's germline CDR1 is WSHSY and CDR2 SAAADI.